One and the same sample provided the 9 T cell receptor beta chains below, sequenced in a study of identical twins' blood T cells. MiXCR, applied by TCRdb to the 5' RACE reads, yields one record per CDR3 protein. The profile covers 300,000 to 400,000 distinct CDR3 sequences, with roughly 27% appearing a single time and about 6% taken by the ten largest. The sample taken for sequencing was PBMCs. The source is a woman aged 18 to 50 in good health.

This clonotype appeared a few times. The CDR3 region is CSGGQGGNEQYF. The CDR3 DNA is TGCAGCGGGGGACAGGGCGGAAACGAGCAGTACTTC. V usage is TRBV29-1 and J usage is TRBJ2-7, with 9 bases fitting TRBD1. The CDR3 runs to 12 residues. Germline V gives CDR1 SQVTM, CDR2 ANQGSEA. The junction had 6 bases not matched to a gene; V was cut back by 7 bases and J by 5 bases.

There are many counts of this clonotype. The chain employs TRBV12-3 or TRBV12-4 and TRBJ2-7; no definite D call. Between the trimmed V and J ends, which lost 0 bases and 2 bases, there was a span of 5 bases. The CDR3 contains 13 residues. This CDR3 reads CASSLATTYEQYF. CDR3 bases: TGTGCCAGCAGTTTAGCTACGACCTACGAGCAGTACTTC.

The rearrangement links TRBV5-1 to TRBJ2-2, with D tentatively TRBD1 (5 bases). Trimming removed 8 bases from V and 7 bases from J, with 15 bases in between. CDR3 size: 13 residues. Germline CDR1 reads SGHRS; CDR2 reads YFSETQ. The CDR3 protein is CASTDNVGGELFF. The CDR3 region has the DNA TGCGCCAGTACGGACAACGTCGGCGGGGAGCTGTTTTTT.

The chain links TRBV15 to TRBJ1-3; TRBD1 is a possible D gene (6 bases). The germline V and J ends were trimmed by 5 bases and 9 bases, with 23 bases remaining between them. The CDR3 is made up of 16 amino acids. CDR1 and CDR2 (germline): LNHNV, YYDKDF (reference sequence). The CDR3 loop reads CATSEGGKTLYSTIYF. CDR3 nucleotide sequence: TGTGCCACCAGCGAGGGGGGGAAGACGCTCTACAGCACCATATATTTT.

For this clonotype: With a much larger clone just one base away, this may be a read error. CDR3 nucleotide sequence: TGTGCCAGCAGATACTCGGGACCCCTCCTTTCAGCTTTCTTT. Translation: CASRYSGPLLSAFF. V is TRBV6-2 or TRBV6-3 and J is TRBJ1-1; D perhaps matches TRBD1 (5 bases). The CDR3 covers 14 residues. Germline values: CDR1 MNHEY, CDR2 SVGEGT.

V gene TRBV7-9 combines with J gene TRBJ2-3; 7 nucleotides agree with TRBD1. The CDR3 has 14 residues. Germline values: CDR1 SEHNR, CDR2 FQNEAQ (reference sequence). V lost 1 base to trimming and J lost 15 bases; unmatched junction nucleotides: 13. This CDR3 reads CASSLGTGAITGYF. CDR3 nucleotide sequence: TGTGCCAGCAGCTTAGGAACAGGGGCTATCACCGGATATTTT.

The chain combines TRBV29-1 with TRBJ1-1, with a possible D match to TRBD1 (6 bases). Trimming removed 5 bases from V and 4 bases from J, with 17 bases in between. This CDR3 spans 14 amino acids. CDR1 and CDR2 from the germline V gene are SQVTM and ANQGSEA. This chain's CDR3 is CSVSRGPMSTEAFF. The CDR3 nucleotides read TGCAGCGTTAGCAGGGGACCAATGAGCACTGAAGCTTTCTTT.

This clonotype was counted between two and nine times. This chain connects TRBV11-2 to TRBJ1-1; the D gene is possibly TRBD1 (6 bases). V was pared by 1 base and J by 6 bases, with 12 bases between. The CDR3 is made up of 14 amino acids. Germline loops: CDR1 SGHAT, CDR2 FQNNGV. For the CDR3, the DNA is TGTGCCAGCAGCTTAGTGACAGGAGGCTCTGAAGCTTTCTTT. Its protein product is CASSLVTGGSEAFF.

This clonotype was seen more than once but under ten times. The rearrangement links TRBV27 to TRBJ1-5; D gene unclear. V lost 3 bases to trimming and J lost 0 bases, with 21 bases between them. The CDR3 contains 19 residues. CDR1 is MNHEY and CDR2 is SMNVEV in the germline V gene (reference sequence). The CDR3 loop is CASSFWRELAKYSNQPQHF. The DNA of the CDR3 is TGTGCCAGCAGTTTTTGGAGGGAACTCGCCAAGTATAGCAATCAGCCCCAGCATTTT.